This TCR beta chain was recorded in a study of T cell responses to AZD1222 COVID-19 vaccine. Germline values: CDR1 SGHRS, CDR2 YFSETQ. The CDR3 covers 15 residues. V shed 2 bases and J 10 bases; nucleotides not matched to a gene: 9. The assay was immunoSEQ multiplex PCR, and TCRdb's table has in-frame clones only and misses some. The sample lists about 120,000 clones, around 91% occurring once. Sequenced material: peripheral blood, taken 28 days after the second AZD1222 dose. The chain carries TRBV5-1 and TRBJ1-6, with 7 bases aligning to TRBD1. The TCR was taken from an adult who received the AZD1222 COVID-19 vaccine. DNA of the CDR3: TGCGCCAGCAGCTTAATGGGGCAGGGGGAATCACCCCTCCACTTT. Translation: CASSLMGQGESPLHF. The entire variable domain, with the rest obtained from reference TRBV5-1 and TRBJ1-6, is as follows: KAGVTQTPRYLIKTRGQQVTLSCSPISGHRSVSWYQQTPGQGLQFLFEYFSETQRNKGNFPGRFSGRQFSNSRSEMNVSTLELGDSALYLCASSLMGQGESPLHFGNGTRLTVT.